The clone carrying this T cell receptor (beta chain) was seen a single time. This sample stems from a study of T cell changes during pregnancy in multiple sclerosis. Here immunoSEQ multiplex PCR was the method, and the copy in TCRdb shows in-frame clones only, minus some. The repertoire includes fewer than 55,000 clones, roughly 90% of them detected once, and about 5.1% sits in the top ten. The CDR3 runs to 14 residues. Germline V CDR1 and CDR2: MNHNS, SASEGT. V was pared by 8 bases and J by 5 bases, with 16 bases between. The receptor comes from a female donor in good health, enrolled as a control in a pregnancy study. This rearrangement joins TRBV6-1 to TRBJ2-1; perhaps TRBD2 as D (7 bases). The material sequenced was peripheral blood, taken in the second trimester of pregnancy. CDR3 in amino acids: CASLRGGTNNEQFF. The CDR3, as DNA: TGTGCCAGCCTGAGGGGGGGTACCAACAATGAGCAGTTCTTC.